The 21 T cell receptor beta chains listed next were all sequenced from one sample in a study of CD8 T cells in ankylosing spondylitis. TCRdb used MiXCR to reprocess the 5' RACE reads, holding one entry per CDR3 protein. The sample lists hundreds of thousands of distinct CDR3 sequences, 8.2% seen once, with around 4.4% in the top ten. Material for sequencing was blood, either unsorted or a sorted T cell fraction (not recorded which). The source is a female donor with ankylosing spondylitis or in good health (not recorded which).

This sequence joins TRBV20-1 and TRBJ2-5, with D possibly TRBD1 on 6 matching bases. Germline-derived CDR1 and CDR2 are DFQATT and SNEGSKA (reference sequence). This CDR3 spans 9 amino acids. CDR3 bases: TGCTCTCAGGGGGAGACCCAGTACTTC. It yields the protein CSQGETQYF.

This clonotype came up many times. This chain joins TRBV29-1 and TRBJ1-5; TRBD1 aligns across 9 bases. The CDR3 loop spans 15 amino acids. Germline CDR1 is SQVTM and CDR2 is ANQGSEA. The ends lost 6 bases at V and 7 bases at J; junction bases unmatched: 13. The CDR3 bases are TGCAGCGTCCGCCTGGGGGACAGGGTGGGCCAGCCCCAGCATTTT. Encoded protein: CSVRLGDRVGQPQHF.

This clonotype was observed at least ten times. The chain recombines TRBV20-1 with TRBJ2-1, with 8 bases that match TRBD2. This CDR3 is 15 amino acids long. Germline V gives CDR1 DFQATT, CDR2 SNEGSKA (reference sequence). CDR3 sequence (DNA): TGCTCAGTGCCAAGACGGGGGGGAAAGGACAATGAGCAGTTCTTC. Translated, it gives CSVPRRGGKDNEQFF.

This clonotype was counted ten times or more. The J gene is TRBJ2-3, the V gene TRBV5-4; D call uncertain. The CDR3 sequence is 13 residues long. The V gene lost 0 bases and the J gene lost 7 bases, with 9 bases spanning the gap. CDR1 and CDR2 from the germline V gene are SGHNT and YYREEE (reference sequence). The CDR3 protein is CASSLVSVNTQYF. The DNA of the CDR3 is TGTGCCAGCAGCTTGGTTTCGGTAAATACGCAGTATTTT.

This clonotype was found a few times. CDR3 nucleotide sequence: TGTGCCAGCTCCTCTCTAGGGGTTGGGGACGGTGATACGCAGTATTTT. Its translation: CASSSLGVGDGDTQYF. The chain links TRBV28 to TRBJ2-3; D tentatively reads TRBD1 or TRBD2 (5 bases each). The CDR3 totals 16 residues. Germline-derived CDR1 and CDR2 are MDHEN and SYDVKM. The V gene lost 8 bases and the J gene lost 6 bases, with 24 bases spanning the gap.

The chain combines TRBV20-1 with TRBJ2-7, with TRBD2 matching 12 bases. The ends lost 0 bases at V and 4 bases at J; junction bases unmatched: 4. The germline V gene encodes CDR1 DFQATT and CDR2 SNEGSKA (reference sequence). The CDR3 totals 15 residues. CDR3 nucleotides: TGCAGTGCTAGAGATGGACTAGCGGGGCCGTACGAGCAGTACTTC. It yields the protein CSARDGLAGPYEQYF.

This clonotype occurred many times. The chain combines TRBV3-1 with TRBJ1-6; maybe TRBD1 (5 bases). The CDR3 is 14 amino acids. V lost 0 bases to trimming and J lost 10 bases, with 10 bases between them. Germline CDR1 and CDR2: LGHDT and YNNKEL (reference sequence). This CDR3 reads CASSQDPGKSPLHF. In DNA form, the CDR3 reads TGTGCCAGCAGCCAAGATCCAGGGAAGTCACCCCTCCACTTT.

Comment on this clonotype: This may be a read error: a much more frequent sequence differs by one nucleotide. This sequence joins TRBV14 and TRBJ2-7, with D perhaps TRBD2 (6 bases). This CDR3 region has 15 residues. Germline CDR1 SGHDN, CDR2 FVKESK. Here the CDR3 DNA reads TGTGCCAGCAACCAAGGAGGGCCCGCATGGAACGAGCAGTACTTC. As protein: CASNQGGPAWNEQYF.

In the case of this clonotype: A single base separates this from a much larger clone, so it may be a read error. The J gene is TRBJ2-4, the V gene TRBV11-2; D is perhaps TRBD1 or TRBD2 (5 bases each). The CDR3 sequence is 14 residues long. The germline gives CDR1 SGHAT, CDR2 FQNNGV. The CDR3, as DNA: TGTGCCGGCAGCTTACGGGGCTCGGGGCAGGGATTGGACTTC. Translated: CAGSLRGSGQGLDF.

In this sample, this clonotype turned up a few times. The gene calls are TRBV7-9 and TRBJ2-3; 11 bases line up with TRBD2. The CDR3 consists of 15 residues. V was pared by 5 bases and J by 1 base, with 2 bases of the junction left unmatched. CDR1 and CDR2 from the germline V gene are SEHNR and FQNEAQ (reference sequence). This chain's CDR3 is CASSGTSGRTDTQYF. The CDR3 coding sequence is TGTGCCAGCAGCGGGACTAGCGGTCGCACAGATACGCAGTATTTT. Combining the CDR3 with reference TRBV7-9 and TRBJ2-3 gives the whole variable domain DTGVSQNPRHKITKRGQNVTFRCDPISEHNRLYWYRQTLGQGPEFLTYFQNEAQLEKSRLLSDRFSAERPKGSFSTLEIQRTEQGDSAMYLCASSGTSGRTDTQYFGPGTRLTVL.

This clonotype was counted ten times or more. The chain carries TRBV20-1 and TRBJ1-2; D possibly corresponds to TRBD1 (6 bases). This CDR3 contains 13 residues. V was shortened by 4 bases and J by 4 bases, with 13 bases between the two germline ends. Germline loops: CDR1 DFQATT, CDR2 SNEGSKA (reference sequence). The CDR3 region has the DNA TGCAGTGCTATTTCAGGGGTTCTCTATGGCTACACCTTC. Amino acid sequence: CSAISGVLYGYTF.

J is TRBJ2-5 and V is TRBV29-1, with 7 bases fitting TRBD1. This CDR3 is 13 amino acids long. CDR1 is SQVTM, CDR2 ANQGSEA, per germline. V trimming: 7 bases; J trimming: 7 bases; junction bases outside the gene matches: 12. The CDR3 coding sequence is TGCAGCGCTCAAGCGGAGTCAGGGGGGACCCAGTACTTC. It translates to CSAQAESGGTQYF.

This clonotype was seen repeatedly, ten times or more. The chain couples TRBV29-1 to TRBJ2-3; 7 bases are shared with TRBD2. The length of the CDR3 is 14 residues. J gave up 1 base and V 5 bases, and 6 bases lay outside the gene matches. CDR1 and CDR2 from the germline V gene are SQVTM and ANQGSEA. This chain's CDR3 is CSVKAGVGTDTQYF. The CDR3 DNA sequence: TGCAGCGTTAAGGCGGGAGTGGGCACAGATACGCAGTATTTT.

V is TRBV7-9 and J is TRBJ2-2; TRBD2 matches at 8 bases. The CDR3 covers 15 residues. The J segment lost 3 bases and the V segment lost 6 bases, leaving 6 bases of the junction unmatched. Germline CDR1 SEHNR, CDR2 FQNEAQ (reference sequence). CDR3 region: CASRPGLADTGELFF. The CDR3 region has the DNA TGTGCCAGCAGACCAGGACTAGCCGACACCGGGGAGCTGTTTTTT.

This clonotype was counted at least ten times. The J gene is TRBJ2-7, the V gene TRBV7-3; a weak D match, TRBD2 (5 bases). This CDR3 is 13 amino acids long. V was trimmed by 0 bases and J by 11 bases, leaving 14 bases between them. The germline gives CDR1 SGHTA, CDR2 FQGTGA. CDR3 in DNA: TGTGCCAGCAGCTTAACGGAGGCGACCCCGAAGTACTTC. This codes for CASSLTEATPKYF.

This clonotype was found many times. V and J are TRBV5-1 and TRBJ2-4, with TRBD1 matching over 9 bases. V trimming: 0 bases; J trimming: 3 bases; junction bases outside the gene matches: 4. Germline CDR1 reads SGHRS; CDR2 reads YFSETQ. This CDR3 is 16 amino acids long. CDR3 loop: CASSLVTGQGKNIQYF. The CDR3, as DNA: TGCGCCAGCAGCTTGGTTACGGGACAGGGCAAAAACATTCAGTACTTC.

This clonotype has at least ten counts. This chain uses TRBV5-1 with TRBJ1-2; D remains unclear. V lost 2 bases and J 1 base, leaving 12 bases between the germline ends. This CDR3 spans 15 amino acids. CDR1 SGHRS and CDR2 YFSETQ come from the germline V gene. Written as DNA, the CDR3 is TGCGCCAGCAGCTTAGACTCCGGGCTTAACTATGGCTACACCTTC. Translation: CASSLDSGLNYGYTF.

Worth noting for this clonotype: A much larger clone differs from this one at a single base, so this may be a read error. The chain links TRBV6-9 to TRBJ1-6, with no clear D. CDR1 and CDR2 (germline): MNHGY, SVAAGI. The CDR3 is 16 residues long. The DNA for the CDR3 is TGTGCCAACAGTTATAGTGACCCGCTAGGAGGTTCACCCCTCCACTTT. It specifies CANSYSDPLGGSPLHF.

A note on this clonotype: Possible read error: a much larger clone is one base away. The chain has TRBV19 and TRBJ2-1; 7 bases are a match to TRBD2. The CDR3 is 14 residues long. Germline values: CDR1 LNHDA, CDR2 SQIVND (reference sequence). V shed 7 bases, J shed 2 bases, and the junction held 5 bases outside the gene matches. The CDR3 DNA is TGTGCCAGTAAAGGGGAGGGGCCCTACAATGAGCAGTTCTTC. This translates into CASKGEGPYNEQFF. Based on the CDR3 plus reference TRBV19 and TRBJ2-1, the full variable domain is DGGITQSPKYLFRKEGQNVTLSCEQNLNHDAMYWYRQDPGQGLRLIYYSQIVNDFQKGDIAEGYSVSREKKESFPLTVTSAQKNPTAFYLCASKGEGPYNEQFFGPGTRLTVL.

This clonotype was found many times. The J gene is TRBJ2-7, the V gene TRBV27; 11 nucleotides match TRBD2. This CDR3 comprises 15 residues. Looked up from germline, CDR1 is MNHEY and CDR2 is SMNVEV (reference sequence). V lost 1 base to trimming and J lost 6 bases; unmatched junction nucleotides: 5. The CDR3 spells CASSLLLAGDSEQYF. As DNA, the CDR3 is TGTGCCAGCAGTTTATTACTAGCGGGAGACAGCGAGCAGTACTTC.

The table lists this clonotype with many counts. The CDR3 loop is CASSSIRDGDYGYTF. CDR3 DNA: TGTGCCAGCAGTTCCATCCGGGACGGTGACTATGGCTACACCTTC. The chain carries TRBV28 and TRBJ1-2; D is perhaps TRBD1 (5 bases). Trimming took 4 bases from V and 3 from J, leaving 15 bases between them. Germline values: CDR1 MDHEN, CDR2 SYDVKM. The CDR3 is made up of 15 amino acids.